This T cell receptor (beta chain) is drawn from a study of CD8 T cells in Susac syndrome. Study-level background: Within the group of sequenced Susac syndrome patients, roughly six had active disease and about 8 were in remission. At blood draw, Susac syndrome patients were therapy-naive, on corticosteroids, or on intravenous immunoglobulin alone.

This CDR3 spans 14 amino acids. Unmatched junction bases numbered 3, after V lost 2 bases and J lost 4 bases. Germline V gene data show CDR1 as SQVTM and CDR2 as ANQGSEA. The TEMRA cells underwent FACS enrichment, while the CD8+ and CD4+ T cells underwent negative isolation. Random hexamers were used to reverse transcribe an amount of roughly 0.5 to 1 ug RNA. Amplification of TCR beta CDR3 by immunoSEQ multiplex PCR spanned 54 Vbeta and 13 Jbeta. TCRdb re-called the immunoSEQ multiplex PCR reads through MiXCR, storing one row per CDR3 protein. The table includes around 130,000 distinct CDR3 sequences, around 96% detected once.

The sample comprised CD4+ T cells from PBMCs. The chain has TRBV29-1 and TRBJ2-2; 8 positions match TRBD2. This TCR derives from a human donor with Susac syndrome. The CDR3 nucleotides are TGCAGCGTTGAAAAGCGGGAGATCACCGGGGAGCTGTTTTTT. It specifies CSVEKREITGELFF.